This is a list of T cell receptor beta chains from one sample in a study of CD8 T cells in ankylosing spondylitis. MiXCR was run by TCRdb on the 5' RACE reads, yielding one entry per CDR3 protein. The table records around 140,000 distinct CDR3 sequences, approximately 17% of them present only once. The sequenced sample was blood, either unsorted or a sorted T cell fraction (not recorded which). The receptor source for this set is a male donor with ankylosing spondylitis. The CDR3 runs from the conserved cysteine through the conserved F or W. The order of the fields is J gene, clone size, D gene, V gene, CDR3 DNA, CDR3 protein. A D gene is named only where the DNA matches it firmly. Clone sizes are given selectively: once, few, many, or a class where the clone is expanded.

j_call: TRBJ2-7
clone_size: -
d_call: -
v_call: TRBV7-9
cdr3_nt: TGTGCCAGCAGCTCCTCAGAAGAGCAGTACTTC
cdr3_aa: CASSSSEEQYF

j_call: TRBJ2-6
clone_size: few
d_call: -
v_call: TRBV29-1
cdr3_nt: TGCAGCGTTGATCTTGGCCGGGGCTCTGGGGCCAACGTCCTGACTTTC
cdr3_aa: CSVDLGRGSGANVLTF

j_call: TRBJ2-5
clone_size: -
d_call: -
v_call: TRBV9
cdr3_nt: TGTGCCAGCAGCGTAGCGCGGTCGGGACAAGAGACCCAGTACTTC
cdr3_aa: CASSVARSGQETQYF

j_call: TRBJ1-1
clone_size: few
d_call: -
v_call: TRBV27
cdr3_nt: TGTGCCAGCAGTTCCCTACGGACAGTGAACGCTTTCTTT
cdr3_aa: CASSSLRTVNAFF

j_call: TRBJ1-2
clone_size: -
d_call: -
v_call: TRBV29-1
cdr3_nt: TGCAGCGTTGAGAATCTGAGATATGGCTACACCTTC
cdr3_aa: CSVENLRYGYTF

j_call: TRBJ1-1
clone_size: -
d_call: -
v_call: TRBV20-1
cdr3_nt: TGCAGTGCTGACACGGTGGAGAACACTGAAGCTTTCTTT
cdr3_aa: CSADTVENTEAFF

j_call: TRBJ2-1
clone_size: many
d_call: TRBD2
v_call: TRBV3-1
cdr3_nt: TGTGCCAGCAGCCACGAAACTAGCGGGGTGGCAAATGAGCAGTTCTTC
cdr3_aa: CASSHETSGVANEQFF

j_call: TRBJ1-6
clone_size: many
d_call: -
v_call: TRBV4-3
cdr3_nt: TGCGCCAGCAGCCAAGAAATGTCAGGAGCAAATTCACCCCTCCACTTT
cdr3_aa: CASSQEMSGANSPLHF

j_call: TRBJ1-5
clone_size: many
d_call: -
v_call: TRBV27
cdr3_nt: TGTGCCAGCAGTCTTTCCAGGGGCAATCAGCCCCAGCATTTT
cdr3_aa: CASSLSRGNQPQHF

j_call: TRBJ1-1
clone_size: -
d_call: -
v_call: TRBV12-3/TRBV12-4
cdr3_nt: TGTGCCAGCAGTTTAGGCCCTGACAGTTACTATGAAGCTTTCTTT
cdr3_aa: CASSLGPDSYYEAFF

j_call: TRBJ2-7
clone_size: -
d_call: -
v_call: TRBV7-9
cdr3_nt: TGTGCCAGCTCGGACGGTAACTACGAGCAGTACTTC
cdr3_aa: CASSDGNYEQYF

j_call: TRBJ2-7
clone_size: -
d_call: TRBD1
v_call: TRBV13
cdr3_nt: TGTGCCAGCAGCACCATGGGACAGGGGGCCTACGAGCAGTACTTC
cdr3_aa: CASSTMGQGAYEQYF

j_call: TRBJ2-7
clone_size: -
d_call: TRBD2
v_call: TRBV7-9
cdr3_nt: TGTGCCAGCAGCTTAGCCGGCGGGAGCCTTATTTACGAGCAGTACTTC
cdr3_aa: CASSLAGGSLIYEQYF

j_call: TRBJ2-3
clone_size: few
d_call: -
v_call: TRBV24-1
cdr3_nt: TGTGCCACCACCCCCAAGGACACGATTAGCACAGATACGCAGTATTTT
cdr3_aa: CATTPKDTISTDTQYF

j_call: TRBJ2-7
clone_size: -
d_call: TRBD2
v_call: TRBV5-6
cdr3_nt: TGTGCCAGCAGCTACCAGCGGGAGAGTTTTAGGCGGGCCGAGCAGTACTTC
cdr3_aa: CASSYQRESFRRAEQYF

j_call: TRBJ2-1
clone_size: -
d_call: -
v_call: TRBV29-1
cdr3_nt: TGCAGCGTTTTGTTTGTACGCAATGAGCAGTTCTTC
cdr3_aa: CSVLFVRNEQFF

j_call: TRBJ2-7
clone_size: -
d_call: -
v_call: TRBV19
cdr3_nt: TGTGCCAGTAGTATGGCTATATCCTACGAGCAGTACTTC
cdr3_aa: CASSMAISYEQYF

j_call: TRBJ2-5
clone_size: -
d_call: -
v_call: TRBV6-5
cdr3_nt: TGTGCCAGCCGTTGGGGTCTAGTGGCGCTGCAAGAGACCCAGTACTTC
cdr3_aa: CASRWGLVALQETQYF